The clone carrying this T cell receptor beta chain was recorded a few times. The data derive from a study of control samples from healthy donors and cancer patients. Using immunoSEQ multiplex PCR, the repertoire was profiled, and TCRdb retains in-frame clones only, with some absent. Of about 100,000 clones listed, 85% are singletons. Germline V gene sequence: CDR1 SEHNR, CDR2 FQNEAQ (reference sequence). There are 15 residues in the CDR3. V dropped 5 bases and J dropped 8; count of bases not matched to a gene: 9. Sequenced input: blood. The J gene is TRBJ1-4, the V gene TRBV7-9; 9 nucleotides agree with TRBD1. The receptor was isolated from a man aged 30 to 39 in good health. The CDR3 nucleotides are TGTGCCAGCAGCCGAACGGGACAGGGAAACGAAAAACTGTTTTTT. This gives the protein CASSRTGQGNEKLFF.